This TCR beta chain was observed in a study of T cell responses to AZD1222 COVID-19 vaccine. Study conclusions and caveats: Baseline seropositives among AZD1222 recipients totaled only six. A reported finding is that nearly half of spike-specific TCRs target unmutated variant regions. In all cases, repertoires were sampled only after the peak T cell response. Donors were chiefly white British, with a greater number of females, and clonal diversity was perhaps underestimated.

With regard to this clone: Its target is not known.

Using immunoSEQ multiplex PCR, the repertoire was profiled, and TCRdb retains in-frame clones only, with some absent. The sample lists fewer than 200,000 clones; about 88% were seen once. The V and J ends lost 0 bases and 2 bases, in that order; junction bases with no gene match: 2. This CDR3 comprises 15 residues. Germline V gives CDR1 SGHNT, CDR2 YYREEE (reference sequence). The sequence came from an adult in good health. The material was peripheral blood, obtained on day 0 of AZD1222 vaccination. V usage is TRBV5-4 and J usage is TRBJ2-1, with TRBD2 matching 7 bases. The DNA of the CDR3 is TGTGCCAGCAGCTTGGGGCTAGCGGCCTACAATGAGCAGTTCTTC. Its translation: CASSLGLAAYNEQFF.